Described below is a single T cell receptor (beta chain) sequence and its context. No antigen is known for it. Per-base quality was not reported, and no clone a single base away is much larger than it. At diagnosis, peripheral blood, uninvolved tumor-adjacent lung and tumor were collected and were preserved as a mix of fresh-frozen and FFPE material. For TCR repertoire profiling, blood samples were analyzed in the form of peripheral blood mononuclear cells. The sample comes from a study of T cells in localized non-small cell lung cancer (dated by TCRdb to 2020 to 2021). With regard to the full study: The study analyzed T cell repertoires of around 250 early-stage NSCLC patients, comparing tumors and uninvolved tumor-adjacent lungs. All 230 or so NSCLC patients in the cohort were treatment-naive and had localized lung tumors that were resected. Of the NSCLC patients, around 130 were male and about a hundred were female, and the mean age was roughly 61 years. Broader findings and caveats from the paper: Uninvolved tumor-adjacent lung showed the highest T cell clonality, higher than tumor, which suggests more focused antigenic responses in the uninvolved tumor-adjacent lung. Multi-region tumor sequencing was not performed, so intratumor heterogeneity could not be excluded. Because of the exploratory design, TCR variables were selected using unadjusted p-values without false-discovery rate correction. Longer overall survival was associated with higher T cell density in blood, whereas shorter survival was associated with higher clonality in adjacent lung. A median of around 50 of the top 100 tumor clones were detected in paired uninvolved adjacent lung, and 25 to 35 of these tumor clones were also found among the top 100 clones of the paired uninvolved adjacent lung.

Between the V and J ends, shortened by 2 bases and 1 base respectively, the junction contains 15 bases. For CDR1 and CDR2, the germline V gene (reference sequence) lists LNHDA and SQIVND. The CDR3 measures 16 amino acids from cysteine to phenylalanine. Of the read, only the CDR3 DNA is kept; its 48 bases are in frame from base 1. TCR beta CDR3 regions were sequenced from DNA using the immunoSEQ Assay. The study's processing was this. T cell density was computed as TCR beta template counts normalized to usable DNA estimated by amplifying housekeeping genes. Richness was estimated using the preseqR package, with extrapolation to 400,000 templates for PBMC samples and to 120,000 templates for tissue samples. Clonality was calculated as one minus Pielou's evenness. To identify tissue-enriched TCRs, differential abundance testing was run on productive amino-acid clonotypes with a minimum total count of 5 and an alpha of 0.1. The Jaccard Index and the Morisita Overlap Index were used to measure how much the repertoires overlapped between compartments. GLIPH grouped TCR beta CDR3s together with public tetramer-defined viral CDR3s, and a viral motif had to include at least three viral sequences and show V-gene enrichment. Here the immuneACCESS table is served through TCRdb, limited to in-frame sequences with V and J called. Missing clones are a known gap in these copies; in checked studies unresolved V genes cover under half, and the rest lacks a known reason. The V and J calls and clone size are taken from that table; D and trimming were inferred from the DNA. Counted in this sample were almost 65,000 clones; roughly 90% of them appeared once. Roughly 1.9% of the sample belongs to the ten largest clones.

The V and J segments used are TRBV19 and TRBJ2-7; the D segment could be TRBD2, given 6 matching bases. The receptor comes from a woman aged 40-70 years with stage I lung adenocarcinoma. The sample in question was peripheral blood, obtained before any cancer treatment. DNA sequence: TGTGCCAGTAGTATACGCGGGGTACATAATTCCTACGAGCAGTACTTC. This translates into CASSIRGVHNSYEQYF.